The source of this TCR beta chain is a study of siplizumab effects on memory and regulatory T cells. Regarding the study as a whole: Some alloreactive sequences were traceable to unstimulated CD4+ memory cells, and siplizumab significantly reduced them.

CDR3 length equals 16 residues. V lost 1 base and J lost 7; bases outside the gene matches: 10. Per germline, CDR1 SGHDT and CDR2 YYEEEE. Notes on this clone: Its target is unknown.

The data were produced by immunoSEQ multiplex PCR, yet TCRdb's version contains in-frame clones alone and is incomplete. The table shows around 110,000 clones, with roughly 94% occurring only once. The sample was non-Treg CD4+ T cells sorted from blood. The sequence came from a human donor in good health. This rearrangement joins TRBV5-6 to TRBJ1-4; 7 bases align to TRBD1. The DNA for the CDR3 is TGTGCCAGCAGCTTGATTCTCGACAGGGAGAGTGAAAAACTGTTTTTT. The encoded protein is CASSLILDRESEKLFF.